This TCR beta chain is from a study of cytomegalovirus exposure and HLA in healthy donors. Turning to the study itself: An earlier analysis identified 120 million or so unique TCR beta sequences in about 200 million T cells.

The CDR3 is 18 amino acids. With 0 bases removed from V and 5 bases from J, the gap between germline ends came to 23 bases. Per germline, CDR1 LGHNT and CDR2 FRNRAP. PCR amplification relied on 60 Vbeta primers (plus 13 Jbeta primers). Sequencing was performed with immunoSEQ multiplex PCR; in TCRdb, only in-frame clones are kept and a portion is missing. The sample holds 160,000 or so clones, roughly 80% seen once. The sequence was collected from a woman under 40 in good health and CMV-seronegative. The rearrangement uses TRBV12-5 and TRBJ2-7; D perhaps matches TRBD2 (6 bases). Material: PBMCs. CDR3 bases: TGTGCTAGTGGTTTGGTAAACGTAGAAGGGGAAAGGGAGGACGAGCAGTACTTC. Residues: CASGLVNVEGEREDEQYF.